These 21 T cell receptor beta chains originate from one sample sequenced in a study of T cell clonality in common variable immunodeficiency. The repertoire was sequenced with immunoSEQ multiplex PCR; TCRdb's copy has only in-frame clones and lacks some. This sample carries about 52,000 clones and no singletons, and about 1.8% goes to the top ten. Sequencing input: peripheral blood mononuclear cells. The source of these receptors is a person aged 18-70 years in good health.

In its sample, this clone was seen many times. Compared with germline, one end of the junction differs, possibly owing to a read error. The read finishes 3 residues shy of the CDR3 end, and the germline J gene is used to complete it. Distinct nucleotide sequences in the sample also encode this CDR3. The chain recombines TRBV6-1 with TRBJ1-3, with unresolved D. Germline V gives CDR1 MNHNS, CDR2 SASEGT. This CDR3 has 13 amino acids. The CDR3 region is CASREGLRGTIYF. CDR3 DNA (partial): TGTGCCAGCAGGGAAGGACTCCGTGGCACC.

This clone occurred many times. CDR3 DNA (partial): TGTGCCAGCAGCTTAGACAGGGAAGGGGATGGC. This gives the protein CASSLDREGDG. The complete CDR3 reads CASSLDREGDGYTF. J is TRBJ1-2 and V is TRBV7-2; maybe TRBD1 (6 bases). The read gets to within 3 residues of the CDR3 end, and the germline J gene fills in the rest. Germline CDR1 and CDR2: SGHTA and FQGNSA. V gave up 1 base and J gave up 6 bases, with 12 bases separating them. This CDR3 region has 14 residues.

This clone was counted at least ten times. The read finishes 3 residues shy of the CDR3 end, and the germline J gene is used to complete it. The J gene is TRBJ2-3, the V gene TRBV19; maybe TRBD2 (6 bases). This CDR3 spans 13 amino acids. The germline gives CDR1 LNHDA, CDR2 SQIVND (reference sequence). V lost 6 bases, J lost 3 bases, and 10 bases lay in between. CDR3 region: CASSEGRTDTQYF. Partial CDR3 DNA: TGTGCCAGTAGCGAGGGGAGGACAGATACG. Full variable domain (outside the CDR3, taken from reference TRBV19 and TRBJ2-3): DGGITQSPKYLFRKEGQNVTLSCEQNLNHDAMYWYRQDPGQGLRLIYYSQIVNDFQKGDIAEGYSVSREKKESFPLTVTSAQKNPTAFYLCASSEGRTDTQYFGPGTRLTVL.

With regard to this clone: A read error is possible here, since a much larger clone lies one base away. The read ends 3 residues early relative to the CDR3; the germline J gene fills the gap. The V gene is TRBV19, the J gene TRBJ2-2, with 7 bases matching TRBD1. This CDR3 contains 15 residues. Germline CDR1 and CDR2: LNHDA and SQIVND (reference sequence). The sequenced CDR3 bases are TGTGCCAGTAGTCAACAGGGGCCTGGGGCCAACGTG. Protein product: CASSQQGPGANV. The CDR3 reads in full as CASSQQGPGANVLFF.

In its sample, this clone was seen a few times. The CDR3 end is not reached by the read, which stops 3 residues before it; the germline J gene fills it in. This sequence joins TRBV7-8 and TRBJ1-5, with 10 bases fitting TRBD1. The trim removed 5 bases at V and 6 bases at J, leaving 10 bases unmatched. Germline CDR1 reads SGHVS; CDR2 reads FQNEAQ. This CDR3 is 16 amino acids long. CDR3 DNA, as far as it was read: TGTGCCAGCAGCCCTTGGGGGACAGGGGTGGGTCAGCCC. It translates to CASSPWGTGVGQP. The whole CDR3 reads CASSPWGTGVGQPQHF.

This clone was found many times. Partial CDR3 DNA: TGTGCCAGTAACTCACCGGGACTAGCGAAAAACACCGGGGAG. Amino acids: CASNSPGLAKNTGE. From start to end, the CDR3 is CASNSPGLAKNTGELFF. The chain is built from TRBV19 and TRBJ2-2; 10 positions match TRBD2. The read is 3 residues too short to cover the CDR3 end, so that end is filled in from the germline J gene. Germline V gene lookup returns CDR1 LNHDA and CDR2 SQIVND (reference sequence). With 7 bases clipped from V and 2 bases from J, the junction kept 10 bases outside the gene matches. This CDR3 is 17 amino acids long.

In its sample, this clone was seen many times. CDR3 region: CSARVTSGRRETQYF. The sequenced part of the CDR3 DNA is TGCAGTGCTAGGGTGACTAGCGGGAGGAGGGAGACC. The chain recombines TRBV20-1 with TRBJ2-5, with TRBD2 matching over 13 bases. The sequenced fragment ends 3 residues before the CDR3 boundary, so the rest is inferred from the germline J gene. The CDR3 has 15 residues. V gave up 3 bases and J gave up 5 bases; unmatched junction bases: 6. In germline, CDR1 is DFQATT, CDR2 SNEGSKA (reference sequence).

Ten or more counts support this clone. The read gets to within 3 residues of the CDR3 end, and the germline J gene fills in the rest. The chain uses TRBV7-9 and TRBJ2-1; 9 bases map to TRBD2. V was pared by 2 bases and J by 7 bases, with 6 bases of the junction left unmatched. The CDR3 loop spans 15 amino acids. Germline V gene lookup returns CDR1 SEHNR and CDR2 FQNEAQ (reference sequence). CDR3 sequence reads: CASSLTSGLVNEQFF. CDR3 bases read: TGTGCCAGCAGCTTAACTAGCGGGTTGGTGAATGAG.

On this clone itself: The read is 3 residues too short to cover the CDR3 end, so that end is filled in from the germline J gene. This chain connects TRBV5-1 to TRBJ1-1; no clear D. This CDR3 comprises 15 residues. Between the trimmed V and J ends, which lost 2 bases and 0 bases, there was a span of 11 bases. In germline, CDR1 is SGHRS, CDR2 YFSETQ. CDR3 DNA (partial): TGCGCCAGCAGCTTTGGAACAGTATTGAACACTGAA. Its translation: CASSFGTVLNTE. The entire CDR3 is CASSFGTVLNTEAFF.

This clone occurred many times. The read comes to an end 3 residues before the CDR3 does, leaving the germline J gene to fill in the end. This chain joins TRBV5-1 and TRBJ1-4; D is unresolved. The V gene's germline CDR1 is SGHRS and CDR2 YFSETQ. The CDR3 is 14 amino acids. This CDR3 is CASNPGAGNSPLFF. The part of the CDR3 DNA that was read is TGCGCCAGCAACCCTGGTGCGGGGAATTCACCA.

There are many counts of this clone. One end of the junction is discordant with germline, which a read error may explain. The CDR3 is cut off 3 residues early in the read; its end comes from the germline J gene. This chain connects TRBV18 to TRBJ2-3; D unclear. Germline-derived CDR1 and CDR2 are KGHSH and LQKENI. There are 12 residues in the CDR3. The CDR3 bases that were read are TGTGCCGGCTCGGCCCGCACAGATACG. Protein product: CAGSARTDT. The full CDR3 sequence reads CAGSARTDTQYF.

This clone appeared many times. At one of its ends the junction is not consistent with the germline gene, which may arise from a read error. The sequenced fragment ends 3 residues before the CDR3 boundary, so the rest is inferred from the germline J gene. V gene TRBV4-2 combines with J gene TRBJ2-1; TRBD1 might be the D (6 bases). The CDR3 consists of 15 residues. Looked up from germline, CDR1 is LGHNA and CDR2 is YNFKEQ. The CDR3 bases that were read are TGCGCCAGCAGCCAAGATCGGCAGGGGCGGGATGAG. This codes for CASSQDRQGRDE. The full CDR3 protein is CASSQDRQGRDEQFF.

This clone was recorded a few times. Read sequence stops 3 residues before the CDR3 end, and the germline J gene provides the missing end. The genes are TRBV7-6 and TRBJ2-7; TRBD2 matches at 9 bases. V shed 5 bases and J 2 bases; nucleotides not matched to a gene: 16. The CDR3 contains 18 residues. Germline assignment: CDR1 SGHVS and CDR2 FNYEAQ. CDR3 residues: CASSPNLREGPGTYEQYF. The sequenced CDR3 bases are TGTGCCAGCAGCCCGAATTTGCGGGAGGGCCCTGGGACCTACGAG.

This clone was seen a few times. The read terminates 3 residues before the CDR3 end, so the remaining end is supplied by the germline J gene. The chain uses TRBV20-1 and TRBJ1-4, with D unclear. The CDR3 runs to 14 residues. V was clipped by 3 bases and J by 4 bases, with 12 bases between them. Germline CDR1 reads DFQATT; CDR2 reads SNEGSKA (reference sequence). CDR3 in amino acids: CSASLRVGNEKLFF. The CDR3 bases that were read are TGCAGTGCTAGTCTCCGGGTTGGTAATGAAAAA.

This clone occurred many times. The CDR3 end falls 3 residues outside the read, so it is completed with the germline J gene. V usage is TRBV19 and J usage is TRBJ2-7; 7 bases line up with TRBD1. The CDR3 is 15 residues long. J gave up 1 base and V 5 bases, and 8 bases lay outside the gene matches. Germline CDR1 reads LNHDA; CDR2 reads SQIVND (reference sequence). The part of the CDR3 DNA that was read is TGTGCCAGTAGTCTACGAGGGGACAGATCCTACGAG. This codes for CASSLRGDRSYE. The entire CDR3 protein reads CASSLRGDRSYEQYF.

This clone was counted ten times or more. The missing CDR3 end, 3 residues past where the read stops, is filled in from the germline J gene. The chain is built from TRBV6-2 or TRBV6-3 and TRBJ1-5, with a weak D call TRBD1 (6 bases). This CDR3 is 13 amino acids long. Germline V gene data show CDR1 as MNHEY and CDR2 as SVGEGT. The DNA read from the CDR3 is TGTGCCTCCAGTGGAGCTAGCGGGGGCCCC. Encoded protein: CASSGASGGP. The CDR3 in full is CASSGASGGPQHF.

Concerning this clone: The read ends 3 residues before the CDR3 terminus; that terminus is restored from the germline J gene. This rearrangement joins TRBV20-1 to TRBJ1-1; D is unresolved. This CDR3 is 15 amino acids long. Germline V gene sequence: CDR1 DFQATT, CDR2 SNEGSKA (reference sequence). V was pared by 6 bases and J by 6 bases, with 23 bases between. CDR3 region: CSARAPLLGGPEAFF. CDR3 DNA, as far as it was read: TGCAGTGCGCGCGCCCCGCTCCTGGGTGGGCCTGAA.

This clone has at least ten counts. The read ends 3 residues before the CDR3 terminus; that terminus is restored from the germline J gene. The chain employs TRBV7-9 and TRBJ1-1, with 10 bases matching TRBD1. The CDR3 contains 15 residues. Trimming cost V 5 bases and J 5 bases; bases outside gene matches: 8. Germline CDR1 and CDR2: SEHNR and FQNEAQ (reference sequence). The CDR3 loop reads CASSPGDRGLTEAFF. The CDR3 DNA, read in part, is TGTGCCAGCAGCCCAGGTGACAGGGGGCTTACTGAA. The entire variable domain, with the rest obtained from reference TRBV7-9 and TRBJ1-1, is as follows: DTGVSQNPRHKITKRGQNVTFRCDPISEHNRLYWYRQTLGQGPEFLTYFQNEAQLEKSRLLSDRFSAERPKGSFSTLEIQRTEQGDSAMYLCASSPGDRGLTEAFFGQGTRLTVV.

This clone appeared many times. The CDR3 end falls 3 residues outside the read, so it is completed with the germline J gene. The chain uses TRBV5-1 and TRBJ2-2, with 12 nucleotides matching TRBD2. Germline V gene lookup returns CDR1 SGHRS and CDR2 YFSETQ. With 3 bases clipped from V and 4 bases from J, the junction kept 13 bases outside the gene matches. CDR3 length: 19 residues. The sequenced CDR3 bases are TGCGCCAGCAGCTGGGGGCCTAGCGGGAGGGCCGAGGGCACCGGGGAG. It specifies CASSWGPSGRAEGTGE. In full, the CDR3 reads CASSWGPSGRAEGTGELFF.

This clone was counted only a few times. With the read ending 3 residues before the CDR3 end, the germline J gene is used to fill in that end. The J gene is TRBJ2-3, the V gene TRBV7-2; TRBD2 aligns across 7 bases. The CDR3 is 14 residues long. Per germline, CDR1 SGHTA and CDR2 FQGNSA. CDR3 DNA, as far as it was read: TGTGCCAGCAGCAGCGGGACCCCGAATCAGCCG. Translating gives CASSSGTPNQP. The entire CDR3 reads CASSSGTPNQPQYF.

This clone was counted at least ten times. The sequenced fragment ends 3 residues before the CDR3 boundary, so the rest is inferred from the germline J gene. The chain joins TRBV20-1 to TRBJ2-7; TRBD1 aligns across 7 bases. Germline V gene sequence: CDR1 DFQATT, CDR2 SNEGSKA (reference sequence). This CDR3 is built from 15 residues. V lost 1 base, J lost 5 bases, and 11 bases stayed unmatched. The CDR3 spells CSARGDSLKTDEQYF. CDR3 bases read: TGCAGTGCTAGAGGGGACAGCCTTAAAACCGACGAG.